Each of the 30 T cell receptor beta chains below was sequenced from the same sample in a study of post-analysis software for immune sequencing data. Their antigen targets remain unknown. Study-level points and caveats: Five or six TRBV segments, TRBV5-6, TRBV5-1 and TRBV20-1 among them, were found more frequent in patients than controls.

Incorporated into the TCR beta cDNA libraries were unique molecular identifiers, which served to reduce PCR and sequencing biases. TCRdb redid the calling of the PCR reads with MiXCR, one entry per CDR3 protein. The sample has roughly 410,000 distinct CDR3 sequences; around 37% are singletons. The specimen sequenced was blood. These receptors all come from a girl aged 5-17 years with multiple sclerosis.

This clonotype was picked up a small number of times. The chain employs TRBV11-2 and TRBJ2-1; a weak D match, TRBD1 (6 bases). There are 17 residues in the CDR3. CDR1 is SGHAT and CDR2 is FQNNGV in the germline V gene. The ends were cut back, 0 bases at V and 2 bases at J, with 14 bases in the middle. For the CDR3, the DNA is TGTGCCAGCAGCTTAGAAACAGGGTCCGATCCCTACAATGAGCAGTTCTTC. Its translation is CASSLETGSDPYNEQFF.

The V call is TRBV5-8, the J call TRBJ2-1; D perhaps matches TRBD2 (7 bases). From germline, CDR1 is SGHTS and CDR2 YDEGEE. The CDR3 covers 16 residues. The germline V and J ends were trimmed by 3 bases and 0 bases, with 13 bases remaining between them. The CDR3 DNA follows: TGTGCCAGCAGCTGGGGGGGCGTCACCTCCTACAATGAGCAGTTCTTC. Translation gives CASSWGGVTSYNEQFF. Drawing the rest from reference TRBV5-8 and TRBJ2-1, the complete variable domain is EAGVTQSPTHLIKTRGQQATLRCSPISGHTSVYWYQQALGLGLQFLLWYDEGEERNRGNFPPRFSGRQFPNYSSELNVNALELEDSALYLCASSWGGVTSYNEQFFGPGTRLTVL.

This clonotype has just a few counts. This chain joins TRBV7-2 and TRBJ1-2; no clear D gene. CDR1 SGHTA and CDR2 FQGNSA come from the germline V gene. V lost 5 bases and J lost 8, with 15 bases in between. The CDR3 has 13 residues. CDR3 region: CASSPETSRGYTF. CDR3 sequence (DNA): TGTGCCAGCAGCCCGGAGACTTCCCGGGGCTACACCTTC.

The J gene is TRBJ1-2, the V gene TRBV6-2 or TRBV6-3; a weak D match, TRBD1 (5 bases). Germline assignment: CDR1 MNHEY and CDR2 SVGEGT. Trimming pared 0 bases from V and 6 bases from J, leaving 17 bases between. There are 16 residues in the CDR3. The CDR3 DNA reads TGTGCCAGCAGTTACTCGGCGAGGACGGGACGGCATGGCTACACCTTC. Amino acids: CASSYSARTGRHGYTF.

The table lists this clonotype with a few counts. The chain uses TRBV20-1 and TRBJ2-4; TRBD1 matches at 10 bases. Per the germline V gene, CDR1 is DFQATT and CDR2 is SNEGSKA (reference sequence). This CDR3 has 13 residues. The V gene end was trimmed by 6 bases and the J gene end by 9 bases; junction bases not matched to a gene: 8. For the CDR3, the DNA is TGCAGTGCCAGGGGGACAGGGGAAAGCATTCAGTACTTC. As protein: CSARGTGESIQYF.

The chain recombines TRBV10-3 with TRBJ2-1; 12 nucleotides line up with TRBD2. Germline lookup yields CDR1 ENHRY and CDR2 SYGVKD. The J segment lost 10 bases and the V segment lost 5 bases, leaving 9 bases of the junction unmatched. This CDR3 has 15 amino acids. The CDR3 reads CAISRTSGDFGEQFF. CDR3 in DNA: TGTGCCATCAGTAGGACTAGCGGGGATTTTGGGGAGCAGTTCTTC.

This clonotype was seen more than once but under ten times. The chain has TRBV5-1 and TRBJ2-7, with 8 bases lining up with TRBD2. Per the germline V gene, CDR1 is SGHRS and CDR2 is YFSETQ. The V and J ends lost 3 bases and 3 bases, in that order; junction bases with no gene match: 8. CDR3 size: 15 residues. The CDR3 bases are TGCGCCAGCAGCTCCCTCGGGAGGGCCCGCTACGAGCAGTACTTC. It translates to CASSSLGRARYEQYF. The entire variable domain, with the rest obtained from reference TRBV5-1 and TRBJ2-7, is as follows: KAGVTQTPRYLIKTRGQQVTLSCSPISGHRSVSWYQQTPGQGLQFLFEYFSETQRNKGNFPGRFSGRQFSNSRSEMNVSTLELGDSALYLCASSSLGRARYEQYFGPGTRLTVT.

The rearrangement joins TRBV12-3 or TRBV12-4 to TRBJ2-5; TRBD1 aligns across 8 bases. The V segment lost 5 bases and the J segment 5 bases; nucleotides outside the gene matches: 7. CDR3 length: 14 amino acids. The CDR3 DNA reads as TGTGCCAGCAGTCCCCGGACAGGGCGGGAGACCCAGTACTTC. It codes for CASSPRTGRETQYF.

Only a few counts were recorded for this clonotype. V and J are TRBV20-1 and TRBJ1-4; the D is unclear. The CDR3 has 13 amino acids. Germline values: CDR1 DFQATT, CDR2 SNEGSKA (reference sequence). Trimming took 0 bases from V and 3 from J, leaving 5 bases between them. In DNA, the CDR3 is TGCAGTGCTAGAGAGGGAGCTAATGAAAAACTGTTTTTT. Protein sequence: CSAREGANEKLFF.

This clonotype was detected only a few times. This chain joins TRBV6-2 or TRBV6-3 and TRBJ2-1, with D possibly being TRBD2 (6 bases). The CDR3 length is 14 residues. Germline V gene sequence: CDR1 MNHEY, CDR2 SVGEGT. The V end lost 2 bases, the J end lost 8 bases, and 13 bases lay between the germline ends. The CDR3 reads CASSYLRPGDEQFF. The CDR3 DNA is TGTGCCAGCAGTTACCTACGTCCGGGGGATGAGCAGTTCTTC.

The chain links TRBV30 to TRBJ2-5; 11 bases are shared with TRBD2. The CDR3 runs 14 residues. Germline V gene data show CDR1 as GTSNPN and CDR2 as SVGIG (reference sequence). V was pared by 2 bases and J by 11 bases, with 10 bases of the junction left unmatched. The CDR3 sequence is CAWSKGLAGVEQYF. For the CDR3, the DNA is TGTGCCTGGAGTAAAGGACTAGCGGGCGTGGAGCAGTACTTC.

V usage is TRBV4-1 and J usage is TRBJ1-4, with D possibly TRBD1 on 5 matching bases. In germline, CDR1 is MGHRA, CDR2 YSYEKL. The V gene lost 0 bases and the J gene lost 4 bases, with 9 bases spanning the gap. CDR3 length equals 15 residues. CDR3 sequence reads: CASSQEGDLNEKLFF. The CDR3 nucleotides are TGCGCCAGCAGCCAAGAGGGGGACCTTAATGAAAAACTGTTTTTT.

CDR3 nucleotide sequence: TGTGCCAGCAGTTTAGGGCAGGGGGACATTCAGTACTTC. Translation: CASSLGQGDIQYF. The chain links TRBV12-3 or TRBV12-4 to TRBJ2-4; 7 bases are shared with TRBD1. With 1 base clipped from V and 8 bases from J, the junction kept 2 bases outside the gene matches. The CDR3 loop spans 13 amino acids.

The chain uses TRBV6-6 and TRBJ2-1; possibly TRBD1 for D (5 bases). The V end lost 2 bases, the J end lost 1 base, and 12 bases lay between the germline ends. Germline values: CDR1 MNHNY, CDR2 SVGAGI (reference sequence). This CDR3 region has 16 residues. In DNA, the CDR3 is TGTGCCAGCAGTTACCAGGGCCGAGAATCCTACAATGAGCAGTTCTTC. Protein: CASSYQGRESYNEQFF.

The CDR3 nucleotides read TGCGCCAGCAGCCAAGTTGGGCCTGACAGGGCCCTCTCTAACGAGCAGTACTTC. As protein: CASSQVGPDRALSNEQYF. The rearrangement uses TRBV4-1 and TRBJ2-7; 7 bases are a match to TRBD1. This CDR3 spans 18 amino acids. V lost 1 base to trimming and J lost 5 bases; unmatched junction nucleotides: 17. Germline V gene sequence: CDR1 MGHRA, CDR2 YSYEKL.

This chain joins TRBV29-1 and TRBJ1-2; D is unclear. Looked up from germline, CDR1 is SQVTM and CDR2 is ANQGSEA. Trimming stripped 4 bases from V and 7 bases from J, with 16 bases between. This CDR3 spans 13 amino acids. The CDR3 nucleotides read TGCAGCGTTGGACGCCGCGGTGGAAGTGGCTACACCTTC. This codes for CSVGRRGGSGYTF.

This clonotype was counted between two and nine times. V gene TRBV28 combines with J gene TRBJ1-1; 7 positions match TRBD1. CDR3 length equals 12 residues. V shed 3 bases, J shed 8 bases, and the junction held 3 bases outside the gene matches. Germline V gene lookup returns CDR1 MDHEN and CDR2 SYDVKM. CDR3 region: CASSLNRGEAFF. The CDR3 DNA reads as TGTGCCAGCAGTTTGAACAGGGGAGAAGCTTTCTTT.

The genes are TRBV12-3 or TRBV12-4 and TRBJ1-5; D gene unclear. V lost 6 bases and J 9 bases, leaving 9 bases between the germline ends. The CDR3 spans 11 residues. This CDR3 is CASRTSRPQHF. The CDR3 DNA sequence: TGTGCCAGCAGAACGTCACGGCCCCAGCATTTT.

This clonotype was recorded many times. This chain uses TRBV7-6 with TRBJ2-7; 9 bases are a match to TRBD1. The length of the CDR3 is 14 residues. J was trimmed by 4 bases and V by 5 bases; bases with no gene match: 6. Germline-derived CDR1 and CDR2 are SGHVS and FNYEAQ. This CDR3 is CASSAGTGNYEQYF. The CDR3 bases are TGTGCCAGCAGCGCCGGGACAGGGAATTACGAGCAGTACTTC.

The V gene is TRBV7-9, the J gene TRBJ1-5; D remains ambiguous. V was shortened by 3 bases and J by 1 base, with 10 bases between the two germline ends. Germline V gene lookup returns CDR1 SEHNR and CDR2 FQNEAQ (reference sequence). The CDR3 sequence is 15 residues long. Written as DNA, the CDR3 is TGTGCCAGCAGCTTGGGAGAAACGAGCAATCAGCCCCAGCATTTT. Protein product: CASSLGETSNQPQHF.

This clonotype was seen repeatedly, ten times or more. This chain uses TRBV5-5 with TRBJ1-5, with D unclear. The V and J ends lost 0 bases and 5 bases respectively, with 9 bases between them. The CDR3 contains 14 residues. Looked up from germline, CDR1 is SGHKS and CDR2 is YYEKEE (reference sequence). The CDR3 nucleotides are TGTGCCAGCAGCTTGGAGGGCAAGGATCAGCCCCAGCATTTT. Its protein is CASSLEGKDQPQHF.

The sample holds a few counts of this clonotype. The chain uses TRBV29-1 and TRBJ2-1; 8 bases fit TRBD2. This CDR3 spans 16 amino acids. The V gene end was trimmed by 0 bases and the J gene end by 0 bases; junction bases not matched to a gene: 4. CDR1 and CDR2 from the germline V gene are SQVTM and ANQGSEA. Here the CDR3 reads CSVEDNSGASYNEQFF. CDR3 sequence (DNA): TGCAGCGTTGAAGATAATAGCGGGGCCTCCTACAATGAGCAGTTCTTC.

The J gene is TRBJ2-7, the V gene TRBV6-2 or TRBV6-3, with D possibly TRBD1 on 5 matching bases. The CDR3 is 14 residues long. CDR1 is MNHEY and CDR2 is SVGEGT in the germline V gene. Trimming pared 6 bases from V and 0 bases from J, leaving 12 bases between. In DNA form, the CDR3 reads TGTGCCAGCAGAAAACAGGTTATCTCCTACGAGCAGTACTTC. Amino acid sequence: CASRKQVISYEQYF.

The chain employs TRBV9 and TRBJ2-3; the D is unclear. From germline, CDR1 is SGDLS and CDR2 YYNGEE. V lost 4 bases and J lost 2, with 11 bases in between. The CDR3 consists of 14 residues. The CDR3 loop reads CASSSGSDTDTQYF. The CDR3 DNA reads TGTGCCAGCAGCTCCGGATCAGACACAGATACGCAGTATTTT.

This clonotype was seen a few times. The rearrangement joins TRBV12-3 or TRBV12-4 to TRBJ2-2, with 8 bases lining up with TRBD2. V shed 6 bases and J 6 bases; nucleotides not matched to a gene: 3. The CDR3 consists of 13 residues. CDR3 in DNA: TGTGCCAGCAGAGCGGGGGCGGCCGGGGAGCTGTTTTTT. The encoded protein is CASRAGAAGELFF.

Details on this clonotype: Its ends do not fully match the called genes, so a read error is possible. CDR3: CVSTTSKVAFYEQYF. In DNA form, the CDR3 reads TGTGTCAGCACCACAAGTAAGGTGGCGTTTTACGAGCAGTACTTC. The chain has TRBV6-6 and TRBJ2-7; D gene uncertain. Germline values: CDR1 MNHNY, CDR2 SVGAGI (reference sequence). The CDR3 runs to 15 residues.

This clonotype was picked up a small number of times. The chain couples TRBV20-1 to TRBJ2-1; D gene unclear. The V gene's germline CDR1 is DFQATT and CDR2 SNEGSKA (reference sequence). There are 13 residues in the CDR3. Trimming cost V 5 bases and J 2 bases, with 10 bases left between them. The CDR3 DNA reads as TGCAGTGCTCGCGGACCGGCCTACAATGAGCAGTTCTTC. It translates to CSARGPAYNEQFF.

This clonotype was counted a few times. The chain carries TRBV4-2 and TRBJ2-2; TRBD1 agrees at 8 bases. CDR1 LGHNA and CDR2 YNFKEQ come from the germline V gene. After removal of 1 base from V and 5 bases from J, the junction contained 6 bases not matched to a gene. The CDR3 consists of 16 residues. The CDR3 loop reads CASSQGQGAGTGELFF. DNA for the CDR3: TGTGCCAGCAGCCAAGGGCAGGGGGCAGGTACCGGGGAGCTGTTTTTT.

The V call is TRBV6-1, the J call TRBJ2-3, with D perhaps TRBD1 or TRBD2 (5 bases each). The CDR3 spans 15 residues. The V and J ends lost 3 bases and 0 bases respectively, with 10 bases between them. CDR1 is MNHNS and CDR2 is SASEGT in the germline V gene. The CDR3 bases are TGTGCCAGCAGTGACGGGACCTTTAGCACAGATACGCAGTATTTT. Amino acid sequence: CASSDGTFSTDTQYF.

This chain links TRBV7-9 with TRBJ2-1; 9 bases are a match to TRBD2. V shed 3 bases, J shed 4 bases, and the junction held 4 bases outside the gene matches. This CDR3 comprises 15 residues. Germline V gives CDR1 SEHNR, CDR2 FQNEAQ (reference sequence). DNA of the CDR3: TGTGCCAGCAGCTTTGTGCGGGGGGGTTACAATGAGCAGTTCTTC. Protein product: CASSFVRGGYNEQFF. Using reference TRBV7-9 and TRBJ2-1 for the parts outside the CDR3, the full variable domain is DTGVSQNPRHKITKRGQNVTFRCDPISEHNRLYWYRQTLGQGPEFLTYFQNEAQLEKSRLLSDRFSAERPKGSFSTLEIQRTEQGDSAMYLCASSFVRGGYNEQFFGPGTRLTVL.